A single sample gave rise to the 18 T cell receptor beta chains below, sequenced in a study of T-cell reconstitution after alpha-beta-depleted transplantation in children. Library preparation (for TCRbeta) was performed with unique molecular identifiers. One entry per CDR3 protein, called by TCRdb with MiXCR from the PCR reads. This table holds 200,000 to 250,000 distinct CDR3 sequences, 20% to 30% found once. Sequenced material: PBMCs, taken before TCRalphabeta/CD19-depleted stem cell transplant. The receptor source for this set is a girl aged 2 to 9 with Fanconi anemia, due to receive a stem cell transplant.

J is TRBJ2-3 and V is TRBV4-2; TRBD2 is a possible D gene (5 bases). Trimming removed 4 bases at V and 4 bases at J, with 15 bases between. The CDR3 length is 15 residues. CDR1 and CDR2 from the germline V gene are LGHNA and YNFKEQ. The CDR3 loop reads CASSRNAWTSDTQYF. In DNA form, the CDR3 reads TGTGCCAGCAGCCGAAATGCTTGGACTTCAGATACGCAGTATTTT.

In this sample, this clonotype turned up many times. V is TRBV20-1 and J is TRBJ2-2, with D perhaps TRBD2 (5 bases). Germline assignment: CDR1 DFQATT and CDR2 SNEGSKA (reference sequence). This CDR3 has 15 amino acids. The V gene lost 0 bases and the J gene lost 3 bases, with 11 bases spanning the gap. CDR3 bases: TGCAGTGCTAGAGATCGGGAAAGGGACACCGGGGAGCTGTTTTTT. It is translated as CSARDRERDTGELFF.

The chain employs TRBV5-1 and TRBJ2-1, with D possibly being TRBD1 (6 bases). In germline, CDR1 is SGHRS, CDR2 YFSETQ. Trimming cost V 1 base and J 10 bases, with 15 bases left between them. This CDR3 has 14 amino acids. For the CDR3, the DNA is TGCGCCAGCAGCTTGTGGGACAACTACGGCGAGCAGTTCTTC. It codes for CASSLWDNYGEQFF.

This clonotype was observed many times. The J gene is TRBJ2-5, the V gene TRBV29-1, with D hard to call. Trimming removed 4 bases at V and 4 bases at J, with 10 bases between. Germline CDR1 reads SQVTM; CDR2 reads ANQGSEA. The length of the CDR3 is 12 residues. CDR3 nucleotide sequence: TGCAGCGTTGCGTCGTTCTCAGAGACCCAGTACTTC. Translating it yields CSVASFSETQYF. The whole variable domain, remainder taken from reference TRBV29-1 and TRBJ2-5, is SAVISQKPSRDICQRGTSLTIQCQVDSQVTMMFWYRQQPGQSLTLIATANQGSEATYESGFVIDKFPISRPNLTFSTLTVSNMSPEDSSIYLCSVASFSETQYFGPGTRLLVL.

This clonotype occurred a few times. V is TRBV20-1 and J is TRBJ2-3; TRBD2 matches at 10 bases. From germline, CDR1 is DFQATT and CDR2 SNEGSKA (reference sequence). V shed 2 bases and J 4 bases; nucleotides not matched to a gene: 9. This CDR3 has 16 residues. The CDR3 DNA sequence: TGCAGTGCTAGATATAGCGGGGGGACCTCACCAGATACGCAGTATTTT. This codes for CSARYSGGTSPDTQYF.

This clonotype was picked up one time. DNA of the CDR3: TGTGCCAGCAGCCGTTTCGACAATATCAAAGGAGATACGCAGTATTTT. This encodes CASSRFDNIKGDTQYF. J is TRBJ2-3 and V is TRBV7-6; D uncertain. The V and J ends lost 5 bases and 5 bases respectively, with 20 bases between them. The CDR3 is 16 residues long. CDR1 is SGHVS and CDR2 is FNYEAQ in the germline V gene.

In this sample, this clonotype turned up many times. CDR3 amino acids: CSVELASRGSYNEQFF. In nucleotides, the CDR3 is TGCAGCGTTGAACTAGCGTCGCGGGGTTCCTACAATGAGCAGTTCTTC. This chain uses TRBV29-1 with TRBJ2-1; possible D gene TRBD2, 6 bases. V lost 2 bases and J lost 1, with 15 bases in between. CDR1 is SQVTM, CDR2 ANQGSEA, per germline. CDR3 length: 16 amino acids.

In this sample, this clonotype turned up many times. The CDR3 sequence: CASSQAVRLAGVGEQFF. CDR3 DNA sequence: TGTGCCAGCAGCCAAGCAGTACGACTAGCGGGGGTCGGTGAGCAGTTCTTC. The J gene is TRBJ2-1, the V gene TRBV4-2, with 12 nucleotides matching TRBD2. Unmatched junction bases numbered 10, after V lost 1 base and J lost 9 bases. Germline values: CDR1 LGHNA, CDR2 YNFKEQ. The CDR3 runs to 17 residues.

This clonotype was observed a single time. This chain joins TRBV29-1 and TRBJ2-2, with 7 bases fitting TRBD2. This CDR3 has 12 amino acids. V shed 4 bases, J shed 5 bases, and the junction held 1 base outside the gene matches. The germline V gene encodes CDR1 SQVTM and CDR2 ANQGSEA. The CDR3 sequence is CSVGEGTGELFF. Written as DNA, the CDR3 is TGCAGCGTTGGGGAGGGAACCGGGGAGCTGTTTTTT.

This clonotype was seen at least ten times. The chain combines TRBV12-3 or TRBV12-4 with TRBJ2-7; weak D call: TRBD2 (5 bases). V lost 2 bases and J lost 2, with 10 bases in between. The CDR3 spans 14 residues. DNA for the CDR3: TGTGCCAGCAGTTTAAGAGCGGCAGCCTACGAGCAGTACTTC. Encoded protein: CASSLRAAAYEQYF.

This clonotype was recorded at least ten times. This rearrangement joins TRBV20-1 to TRBJ2-7; 8 bases are a match to TRBD2. Per the germline V gene, CDR1 is DFQATT and CDR2 is SNEGSKA (reference sequence). The junction had 4 bases not matched to a gene; V was cut back by 0 bases and J by 3 bases. The CDR3 loop spans 14 amino acids. In DNA form, the CDR3 reads TGCAGTGCTAGAGACGGGACTAGGGTCTACGAGCAGTACTTC. It translates to CSARDGTRVYEQYF.

V and J are TRBV20-1 and TRBJ2-7, with 10 bases that match TRBD2. The CDR3 spans 15 residues. Unmatched junction bases numbered 8, after V lost 2 bases and J lost 4 bases. Germline V CDR1 and CDR2: DFQATT, SNEGSKA (reference sequence). The CDR3 DNA follows: TGCAGTGCTAGACCAGCGGGAGGGACGGTGTACGAGCAGTACTTC. It translates to CSARPAGGTVYEQYF.

The chain joins TRBV6-1 to TRBJ2-7; TRBD1 aligns across 8 bases. Germline CDR1 reads MNHNS; CDR2 reads SASEGT. Trimming cost V 2 bases and J 2 bases; bases outside gene matches: 8. The CDR3 totals 16 residues. The CDR3 protein is CASSELGTGGPYEQYF. DNA of the CDR3: TGTGCCAGCAGTGAATTAGGGACAGGCGGTCCCTACGAGCAGTACTTC.

Ten or more counts support this clonotype. This sequence joins TRBV29-1 and TRBJ2-7; TRBD2 might be the D (5 bases). Germline V gene data show CDR1 as SQVTM and CDR2 as ANQGSEA. With 5 bases removed from V and 4 bases from J, the gap between germline ends came to 18 bases. This CDR3 has 14 residues. Written as DNA, the CDR3 is TGCAGCGTTACCAGCCTGCCGGACTTTTACGAGCAGTACTTC. This translates into CSVTSLPDFYEQYF.

This clonotype was counted at least ten times. The chain recombines TRBV27 with TRBJ2-7, with D possibly being TRBD1 (6 bases). CDR1 MNHEY and CDR2 SMNVEV come from the germline V gene (reference sequence). The CDR3 extends over 13 amino acids. V lost 2 bases and J 4 bases, leaving 9 bases between the germline ends. The CDR3 is CASSLKGGYEQYF. CDR3 nucleotides: TGTGCCAGCAGTTTAAAAGGGGGTTACGAGCAGTACTTC.

This clonotype was observed a few times. The V and J genes are TRBV7-9 and TRBJ2-1; 10 nucleotides match TRBD1. Germline V gives CDR1 SEHNR, CDR2 FQNEAQ (reference sequence). J lost 0 bases, V lost 5 bases, and 10 bases had no gene match. This CDR3 is built from 18 residues. The CDR3 sequence: CASSHHGTGVLSYNEQFF. The CDR3 DNA follows: TGTGCCAGCAGCCACCACGGGACAGGGGTCCTCTCCTACAATGAGCAGTTCTTC. Looking up the rest from reference TRBV7-9 and TRBJ2-1 gives the full variable domain: DTGVSQNPRHKITKRGQNVTFRCDPISEHNRLYWYRQTLGQGPEFLTYFQNEAQLEKSRLLSDRFSAERPKGSFSTLEIQRTEQGDSAMYLCASSHHGTGVLSYNEQFFGPGTRLTVL.

The sample holds many counts of this clonotype. The chain links TRBV4-2 to TRBJ2-7; D tentatively reads TRBD1 or TRBD2 (5 bases each). The CDR3 is made up of 13 amino acids. CDR1 is LGHNA and CDR2 is YNFKEQ in the germline V gene. The V and J ends lost 9 bases and 2 bases respectively, with 14 bases between them. CDR3 sequence reads: CARSCRGAYEQYF. The CDR3, as DNA: TGTGCCAGGTCATGTCGGGGCGCCTACGAGCAGTACTTC.

There are a few counts of this clonotype. The chain joins TRBV18 to TRBJ1-2; possibly TRBD1 for D (6 bases). The CDR3 spans 18 residues. The germline V and J ends were trimmed by 5 bases and 0 bases, with 22 bases remaining between them. In germline, CDR1 is KGHSH, CDR2 LQKENI. This CDR3 is CASSTTGRADWTNYGYTF. The CDR3 DNA reads as TGTGCCAGCTCAACGACAGGAAGGGCGGATTGGACTAACTATGGCTACACCTTC.